This T cell receptor (beta chain) was observed in a study of blood T cell repertoires in COVID-19. Authors' analysis steps: Reference gene primer amplification in the assay estimated nucleated cell counts. Assay used: immunoSEQ multiplex PCR; TCRdb lists only in-frame clones, some missing. The DNA gave D and trimming, while V, J and clone size come from that table. The data hold approximately 210,000 clones, with about 85% observed a single time. The CDR3 is made up of 14 amino acids. The V gene end was trimmed by 5 bases and the J gene end by 7 bases; junction bases not matched to a gene: 2. The germline V gene encodes CDR1 SEHNR and CDR2 FQNEAQ (reference sequence).

This TCR was sampled from a man aged 55 to 70 with COVID-19, enrolled during active disease. Material for sequencing was peripheral blood. The chain is built from TRBV7-9 and TRBJ1-6; 10 bases are a match to TRBD1. The CDR3 sequence is CASSEGQGNSPLHF. Written as DNA, the CDR3 is TGTGCCAGCAGCGAGGGACAGGGGAATTCACCCCTCCACTTT.